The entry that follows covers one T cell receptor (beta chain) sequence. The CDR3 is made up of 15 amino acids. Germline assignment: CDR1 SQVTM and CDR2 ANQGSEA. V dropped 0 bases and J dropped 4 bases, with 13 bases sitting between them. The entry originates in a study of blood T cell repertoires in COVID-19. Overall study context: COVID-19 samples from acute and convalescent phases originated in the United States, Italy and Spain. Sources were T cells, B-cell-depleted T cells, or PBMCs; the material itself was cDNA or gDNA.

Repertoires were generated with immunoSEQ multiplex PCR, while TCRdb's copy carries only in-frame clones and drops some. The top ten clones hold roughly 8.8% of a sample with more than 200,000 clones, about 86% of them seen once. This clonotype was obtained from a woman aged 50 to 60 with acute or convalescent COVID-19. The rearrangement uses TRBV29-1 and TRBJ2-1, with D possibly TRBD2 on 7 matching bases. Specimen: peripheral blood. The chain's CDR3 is CSVEERGAGYNEQFF. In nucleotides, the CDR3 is TGCAGCGTTGAAGAACGGGGGGCAGGGTACAATGAGCAGTTCTTC.